The sequence of this T cell receptor (beta chain) was determined in a study of neurological immune-mediated disorders. Synthesis of cDNA was performed by 5'RACE using 10-nucleotide random UMIs. TCRdb redid the calling of the 5' RACE reads with MiXCR, one entry per CDR3 protein. The profile covers 55,000 or so distinct CDR3 sequences, with roughly 4.4% appearing a single time and 2.9% taken by the ten largest. There are many counts of this clonotype. Germline values: CDR1 SEHNR, CDR2 FQNEAQ (reference sequence). V shed 1 base and J shed 3 bases, with 16 bases lying between them. The CDR3 has 16 amino acids.

J is TRBJ2-7 and V is TRBV7-9; D is possibly TRBD1 or TRBD2 (5 bases each). This receptor was identified in a man aged 50-60 years with multiple sclerosis. Sequencing was performed on PBMCs. Here the CDR3 DNA reads TGTGCCAGCAGCTTAGAGGGGACCCCGGATCGCTACGAGCAGTACTTC. It is translated as CASSLEGTPDRYEQYF.